This T cell receptor (beta chain) was profiled in a study of shared clonotypes between healthy human individuals. Study-level points and caveats: Only blood underwent sampling, and tissue repertoires likely differ.

Remarks on this clone: Antigen unknown.

The DNA input per sorted-subset replicate PCR was approximately 210 ng, corresponding to 25,000 to 30,000 T cell genomes. Method: immunoSEQ multiplex PCR; TCRdb's copy keeps in-frame clones and lacks some. Here the sample spans around 690,000 clones, 80% to 95% being singletons. CD8 memory merged CD45RO+ with CCR7-negative CD45RA+ TemRA cells. This clonotype was obtained from a man aged 18 to 35 in good health. Some clones in this sample may be carry-over from other donors' samples. Sequenced sample: memory CD8+ T cells from PBMCs. As to subset: CD45RO+ cells pooled with CCR7-negative TemRA cells.

In DNA form, the CDR3 reads TGTGCCAGCAGCGCTACGACGACTAGCACAGATACGCAGTATTTT. Translated: CASSATTTSTDTQYF. This rearrangement joins TRBV6-5 to TRBJ2-3; the D is unclear. Germline CDR1 is MNHEY and CDR2 is SVGAGI. V lost 6 bases and J lost 0, with 13 bases in between. This CDR3 comprises 15 residues.